Detailed here is one TCR beta chain. These data come from a study of blood T cell repertoires in COVID-19. Study overall: COVID-19 samples, acute and convalescent, were from the United States, Italy and Spain. Nucleic acid was either cDNA or gDNA, and it came from T cells, B-cell-depleted T cells, or PBMCs.

This CDR3 contains 15 residues. Germline values: CDR1 SGHRS, CDR2 YFSETQ. With 3 bases clipped from V and 3 bases from J, the junction kept 9 bases outside the gene matches. Per the authors' pipeline: Reference gene primer amplification yielded estimated nucleated cell counts. TCRdb's copy holds only in-frame clones and misses some; the assay was immunoSEQ multiplex PCR. V and J calls and clone size follow that table, whereas D and trimming were derived from the DNA. The profile shows about 200,000 clones, about 86% of them singletons. This TCR was sampled from a young man with active or convalescent COVID-19. The sequenced material came from peripheral blood. The chain employs TRBV5-1 and TRBJ2-7; 7 nucleotides agree with TRBD2. The chain's CDR3 is CASSSESGALYEQYF. In nucleotides, the CDR3 is TGCGCCAGCAGCTCCGAAAGCGGGGCCCTCTACGAGCAGTACTTC. The full variable domain, completed using reference TRBV5-1 and TRBJ2-7, is KAGVTQTPRYLIKTRGQQVTLSCSPISGHRSVSWYQQTPGQGLQFLFEYFSETQRNKGNFPGRFSGRQFSNSRSEMNVSTLELGDSALYLCASSSESGALYEQYFGPGTRLTVT.